Listed here are 21 T cell receptor beta chains from one sample, sequenced in a study of CD8 T cells in Susac syndrome. A quantity of roughly 0.5 to 1 ug RNA underwent reverse transcription using random hexamers. TCRdb re-derived calls from the immunoSEQ multiplex PCR reads in MiXCR, one entry per CDR3 protein. Of about 150,000 distinct CDR3 sequences listed, 95% are singletons. The sample consisted of CD8+ T cells from PBMCs. The receptor source for this set is a human donor with multiple sclerosis.

This chain links TRBV27 with TRBJ2-3; TRBD1 agrees at 7 bases. The CDR3 length is 15 residues. Germline CDR1 MNHEY, CDR2 SMNVEV (reference sequence). After removal of 2 bases from V and 2 bases from J, the junction contained 4 bases not matched to a gene. CDR3 nucleotide sequence: TGTGCCAGCAGTTTACGGGACAGCTTCACAGATACGCAGTATTTT. Protein product: CASSLRDSFTDTQYF.

This chain's CDR3 is CASSLIGDSYNSPLHF. The CDR3 nucleotides are TGCGCCAGCAGCTTGATTGGGGACAGCTATAATTCACCCCTCCACTTT. The chain carries TRBV5-1 and TRBJ1-6; 7 bases are shared with TRBD1. The ends lost 1 base at V and 3 bases at J; junction bases unmatched: 4. The CDR3 sequence is 16 residues long. Germline loops: CDR1 SGHRS, CDR2 YFSETQ. The complete variable domain, with remaining parts taken from reference TRBV5-1 and TRBJ1-6, reads KAGVTQTPRYLIKTRGQQVTLSCSPISGHRSVSWYQQTPGQGLQFLFEYFSETQRNKGNFPGRFSGRQFSNSRSEMNVSTLELGDSALYLCASSLIGDSYNSPLHFGNGTRLTVT.

V usage is TRBV25-1 and J usage is TRBJ1-2; D uncertain. The V gene lost 5 bases and the J gene lost 8 bases, with 21 bases spanning the gap. CDR3 length: 15 amino acids. Germline V gene lookup returns CDR1 MGHDK and CDR2 SYGVNS. The CDR3 spells CASSISPGVKDGYTF. As DNA, the CDR3 is TGTGCCAGCAGTATCTCACCGGGAGTGAAGGACGGCTACACCTTC.

V is TRBV30 and J is TRBJ1-3, with TRBD1 identical over 8 bases. The germline CDR1 and CDR2 sequences are GTSNPN and SVGIG (reference sequence). J gave up 0 bases and V 1 base, and 5 bases lay outside the gene matches. The CDR3 is made up of 16 amino acids. CDR3 protein: CAWSETGAFSGNTIYF. For the CDR3, the DNA is TGTGCCTGGAGTGAGACAGGGGCGTTCTCTGGAAACACCATATATTTT.

This chain uses TRBV12-5 with TRBJ1-2, with D unclear. V lost 6 bases to trimming and J lost 4 bases, with 9 bases between them. CDR1 is LGHNT and CDR2 is FRNRAP in the germline V gene. CDR3 length: 12 amino acids. CDR3: CASGPDVYGYTF. The CDR3 nucleotides are TGTGCTAGTGGCCCGGACGTCTATGGCTACACCTTC.

This clonotype was seen only once. This chain uses TRBV9 with TRBJ2-7; weak D call: TRBD2 (5 bases). Trimming removed 0 bases at V and 3 bases at J, with 13 bases between. Germline V gives CDR1 SGDLS, CDR2 YYNGEE. The CDR3 contains 15 residues. The CDR3 reads CASSVGERSLYEQYF. CDR3 DNA: TGTGCCAGCAGCGTAGGTGAGCGGTCACTCTACGAGCAGTACTTC.

This chain links TRBV29-1 with TRBJ1-1; no definite D call. Trimming took 3 bases from V and 4 from J, leaving 6 bases between them. There are 11 residues in the CDR3. Germline assignment: CDR1 SQVTM and CDR2 ANQGSEA. Here the CDR3 reads CSVDESTEAFF. The DNA of the CDR3 is TGCAGCGTTGATGAAAGCACTGAAGCTTTCTTT. Full variable domain (rest looked up from reference TRBV29-1 and TRBJ1-1): SAVISQKPSRDICQRGTSLTIQCQVDSQVTMMFWYRQQPGQSLTLIATANQGSEATYESGFVIDKFPISRPNLTFSTLTVSNMSPEDSSIYLCSVDESTEAFFGQGTRLTVV.

The V call is TRBV9, the J call TRBJ1-1; D gene ambiguous. V lost 0 bases and J 1 base, leaving 13 bases between the germline ends. The CDR3 is made up of 16 amino acids. Germline CDR1 reads SGDLS; CDR2 reads YYNGEE. The CDR3 loop is CASSVGHAGPNTEAFF. The DNA for the CDR3 is TGTGCCAGCAGCGTAGGACATGCTGGGCCGAACACTGAAGCTTTCTTT.

This clonotype occurred once. The chain carries TRBV6-5 and TRBJ1-2; 7 bases are shared with TRBD1. The CDR3 length is 13 residues. V gave up 8 bases and J gave up 7 bases; unmatched junction bases: 10. Germline V gives CDR1 MNHEY, CDR2 SVGAGI. CDR3 bases: TGTGCCAGCTCCGAGAGAGGGGGCTTTGGCTACACCTTC. This translates into CASSERGGFGYTF.

This chain uses TRBV13 with TRBJ1-2; no reliable D call. This CDR3 has 14 residues. Germline values: CDR1 PRHDT, CDR2 FYEKMQ (reference sequence). V was clipped by 5 bases and J by 6 bases, with 16 bases between them. CDR3 amino acids: CASSPTVLRNGYTF. For the CDR3, the DNA is TGTGCCAGCAGCCCGACGGTCCTACGAAATGGCTACACCTTC.

The genes are TRBV30 and TRBJ1-5; D is perhaps TRBD1 (5 bases). V lost 2 bases and J 4 bases, leaving 12 bases between the germline ends. The CDR3 covers 14 residues. Germline V gene lookup returns CDR1 GTSNPN and CDR2 SVGIG (reference sequence). Here the CDR3 reads CAWSSTGGNQPQHF. Here the CDR3 DNA reads TGTGCCTGGAGTTCCACTGGGGGAAATCAGCCCCAGCATTTT.

This chain uses TRBV30 with TRBJ1-5, with D possibly matching TRBD1 (6 bases). This CDR3 is 16 amino acids long. The V end was cut by 5 bases, the J end by 6 bases, with 23 bases between. Germline V gives CDR1 GTSNPN, CDR2 SVGIG (reference sequence). CDR3 DNA sequence: TGTGCCTGGGGGTGGGCTGGACAGAGCCAAGGTCAGCCCCAGCATTTT. It yields the protein CAWGWAGQSQGQPQHF. Full variable domain (missing parts from reference TRBV30 and TRBJ1-5): SQTIHQWPATLVQPVGSPLSLECTVEGTSNPNLYWYRQAAGRGLQLLFYSVGIGQISSEVPQNLSASRPQDRQFILSSKKLLLSDSGFYLCAWGWAGQSQGQPQHFGDGTRLSIL.

This clonotype has a single count. The rearrangement uses TRBV27 and TRBJ2-3; 7 bases are a match to TRBD1. V trimming: 2 bases; J trimming: 4 bases; junction bases outside the gene matches: 6. CDR1 is MNHEY, CDR2 SMNVEV, per germline (reference sequence). This CDR3 contains 15 residues. CDR3 in DNA: TGTGCCAGCAGTTTAGAGCCAGGGGGATCAGATACGCAGTATTTT. It yields the protein CASSLEPGGSDTQYF.

This chain uses TRBV2 with TRBJ2-5; possible D gene TRBD2, 5 bases. Germline assignment: CDR1 SNHLY and CDR2 FYNNEI. This CDR3 is built from 16 residues. V was shortened by 1 base and J by 0 bases, with 12 bases between the two germline ends. CDR3 residues: CASSEGPGINQETQYF. In DNA form, the CDR3 reads TGTGCCAGCAGTGAAGGACCCGGGATCAACCAAGAGACCCAGTACTTC.

The gene calls are TRBV18 and TRBJ2-7; weak D call: TRBD1 (5 bases). Trimming pared 5 bases from V and 3 bases from J, leaving 11 bases between. The length of the CDR3 is 13 residues. Germline lookup yields CDR1 KGHSH and CDR2 LQKENI. CDR3 sequence reads: CASSTGHLYEQYF. Written as DNA, the CDR3 is TGTGCCAGCTCAACAGGACACCTCTACGAGCAGTACTTC.

The chain is built from TRBV10-3 and TRBJ2-5; D is unclear. CDR3 length: 16 residues. Germline CDR1 ENHRY, CDR2 SYGVKD. Trimming pared 2 bases from V and 2 bases from J, leaving 15 bases between. CDR3 loop: CAISESRTAEQETQYF. The CDR3 coding sequence is TGTGCCATCAGTGAGAGTCGTACAGCCGAGCAAGAGACCCAGTACTTC.

This clonotype was recorded a few times. This chain joins TRBV5-6 and TRBJ2-5; 8 nucleotides align to TRBD1. Per the germline V gene, CDR1 is SGHDT and CDR2 is YYEEEE. The J segment lost 5 bases and the V segment lost 4 bases, leaving 7 bases of the junction unmatched. This CDR3 is 14 amino acids long. The CDR3 spells CASSPGQGAETQYF. The CDR3 nucleotides are TGTGCCAGCAGCCCCGGGCAGGGGGCTGAGACCCAGTACTTC.

This CDR3 reads CSVPGLDGYKPGYTF. The CDR3 DNA follows: TGCAGTGTACCGGGGTTGGACGGATATAAACCCGGCTACACCTTC. The V and J genes are TRBV20-1 and TRBJ1-2; D call uncertain. Germline V gene lookup returns CDR1 DFQATT and CDR2 SNEGSKA (reference sequence). V lost 7 bases to trimming and J lost 8 bases, with 26 bases between them. The CDR3 length is 15 residues.

In DNA, the CDR3 is TGCAGCGTTGATAGAGGGTCCGGCGGTACCTATGGCTACACCTTC. Translated, it gives CSVDRGSGGTYGYTF. This chain joins TRBV29-1 and TRBJ1-2, with unresolved D. This CDR3 contains 15 residues. Trimming removed 3 bases at V and 4 bases at J, with 18 bases between. Germline lookup yields CDR1 SQVTM and CDR2 ANQGSEA.

This clonotype was seen a handful of times. This sequence joins TRBV7-9 and TRBJ2-5; D possibly matches TRBD1 or TRBD2 (6 bases each). Germline-derived CDR1 and CDR2 are SEHNR and FQNEAQ (reference sequence). The CDR3 sequence is 14 residues long. Trimming took 5 bases from V and 2 from J, leaving 12 bases between them. The CDR3 reads CASSPEGGQETQYF. The DNA of the CDR3 is TGTGCCAGCAGCCCCGAGGGGGGACAAGAGACCCAGTACTTC.

The chain joins TRBV5-1 to TRBJ1-5; D is undetermined. CDR1 SGHRS and CDR2 YFSETQ come from the germline V gene. The CDR3 is 16 residues long. V lost 4 bases to trimming and J lost 0 bases, with 14 bases between them. The CDR3: CASSPTEGYSNQPQHF. The CDR3, as DNA: TGCGCCAGCAGCCCAACGGAGGGATATAGCAATCAGCCCCAGCATTTT.